The source of this T cell receptor (beta chain) is a study of human T cells and chemical hapten exposure. TCRdb called the RACE reads again in MiXCR, with one record for every CDR3 protein. The repertoire holds approximately 80,000 distinct CDR3 sequences, with over 10% as singletons. This clonotype showed up many times. Per the germline V gene, CDR1 is LGHDT and CDR2 is YNNKEL (reference sequence). The trim removed 4 bases at V and 3 bases at J, leaving 5 bases unmatched. This CDR3 contains 14 residues. The time point is: patch test 3, about 24 weeks after DPC sensitization. The treatment here: therapeutic diphenylcyclopropenone sensitization with weekly scalp DPC.

The chain has TRBV3-1 and TRBJ2-5; 7 nucleotides agree with TRBD1. The source material was whole blood, sampled in connection with sensitization to the hapten diphenylcyclopropenone (DPC). The origin of this receptor is a woman between 45 and 60 years old with alopecia areata. Some clones in this sample may be carry-over from other donors' samples. The CDR3 DNA is TGTGCCAGCAGCCCCCTGGACAGGAAAGAGACCCAGTACTTC. Translation: CASSPLDRKETQYF.